This passage covers 18 T cell receptor beta chains from one sample sequenced in a study of shared clonotypes between healthy human individuals. Clones were read by immunoSEQ multiplex PCR, and TCRdb kept only the in-frame ones, dropping some. The repertoire holds about 92,000 clones, with approximately 44% as singletons. The material sequenced was PBMCs. Source of these receptors: a middle-aged woman in good health. Some clones in this sample may be carry-over from other donors' samples.

This chain links TRBV7-6 with TRBJ2-5; 8 bases map to TRBD2. The CDR3 spans 14 residues. From germline, CDR1 is SGHVS and CDR2 FNYEAQ. J lost 4 bases, V lost 5 bases, and 6 bases had no gene match. CDR3 in amino acids: CASSKSGSRETQYF. The CDR3 coding sequence is TGTGCCAGCAGCAAAAGCGGGAGCCGAGAGACCCAGTACTTC.

For this clone: This may stem from a read error, because a much larger clone lies one nucleotide away. The chain employs TRBV10-3 and TRBJ2-3; 10 bases line up with TRBD2. The germline CDR1 and CDR2 sequences are ENHRY and SYGVKD. V shed 3 bases and J 2 bases; nucleotides not matched to a gene: 5. This CDR3 has 16 amino acids. The CDR3 here is CAISDGTSGTTDTQYF. CDR3 coding DNA: TGTGCCATCAGTGATGGCACTAGCGGGACCACAGATACGCAGTATTTT.

About this clone: One base separates it from a far larger clone, so it is likely a read error. The V gene is TRBV5-4, the J gene TRBJ2-7; TRBD2 aligns across 12 bases. Germline CDR1 SGHNT, CDR2 YYREEE (reference sequence). The ends lost 3 bases at V and 7 bases at J; junction bases unmatched: 2. The CDR3 is 13 residues long. The CDR3 DNA follows: TGTGCCAGCAGCTCAGGACTAGCGGGAGAGCAGTACTTC. Its translation is CASSSGLAGEQYF.

With regard to this clone: This clone may be a read error of a much larger clone one base away. This sequence joins TRBV15 and TRBJ1-2; D gene uncertain. Trimming cost V 1 base and J 10 bases, with 13 bases left between them. The CDR3 has 13 residues. CDR1 and CDR2 (germline): LNHNV, YYDKDF (reference sequence). The CDR3 loop is CATSRGPLGDYTF. The CDR3 coding sequence is TGTGCCACCAGCAGAGGCCCTCTAGGTGACTACACCTTC.

The rearrangement links TRBV28 to TRBJ2-5, with D possibly matching TRBD2 (5 bases). This CDR3 contains 14 residues. Germline values: CDR1 MDHEN, CDR2 SYDVKM. Trimming pared 3 bases from V and 7 bases from J, leaving 15 bases between. CDR3 amino acids: CASSFRRVRWTQYF. CDR3 in DNA: TGTGCCAGCAGTTTTCGGCGGGTCAGGTGGACCCAGTACTTC.

This clone was recorded a few times. One end of the junction varies from germline; a read error may be responsible. The V gene is TRBV7-9, the J gene TRBJ2-7; 11 bases align to TRBD2. The CDR3 loop spans 14 amino acids. In germline, CDR1 is SEHNR, CDR2 FQNEAQ (reference sequence). CDR3 amino acids: CASTLAGGKSEQYF. The CDR3, as DNA: TGTGCCAGCACCTTAGCGGGAGGGAAGTCCGAGCAGTACTTC.

With regard to this clone: This may be a read error: a much more frequent sequence differs by one nucleotide. This sample includes further DNA sequences coding for the same CDR3. The CDR3 sequence is CASSLHSGRAGQYF. The CDR3 coding sequence is TGTGCCAGCAGCTTGCATAGCGGGAGGGCCGGGCAGTATTTT. This chain uses TRBV28 with TRBJ2-3, with 11 bases fitting TRBD2. The CDR3 sequence is 14 residues long. V was pared by 6 bases and J by 11 bases, with 10 bases of the junction left unmatched. CDR1 is MDHEN, CDR2 SYDVKM, per germline.

The chain couples TRBV28 to TRBJ1-5; D unresolved. The V gene's germline CDR1 is MDHEN and CDR2 SYDVKM. There are 13 residues in the CDR3. V lost 6 bases and J lost 5, with 11 bases in between. CDR3 sequence reads: CASRRLGDQPQHF. CDR3 sequence (DNA): TGTGCCAGCAGGCGCCTGGGAGATCAGCCCCAGCATTTT.

This clone showed up many times. The same CDR3 also results from other DNA sequences found in this sample. The genes are TRBV18 and TRBJ2-3; D is undetermined. This CDR3 is 13 amino acids long. V gave up 2 bases and J gave up 0 bases, with 3 bases separating them. The germline V gene has CDR1 KGHSH and CDR2 LQKENI. This chain's CDR3 is CASSPGSTDTQYF. The CDR3 DNA sequence: TGTGCCAGCTCACCAGGTAGCACAGATACGCAGTATTTT.

This clone showed up just a few times. In DNA form, the CDR3 reads TGTGCCAGCAGTTTTGGCCCCGTTAGCGGGAACTACGAGCAGTACTTC. It specifies CASSFGPVSGNYEQYF. The chain links TRBV27 to TRBJ2-7; TRBD2 aligns across 8 bases. The CDR3 covers 16 residues. With 3 bases clipped from V and 3 bases from J, the junction kept 10 bases outside the gene matches. Germline CDR1 reads MNHEY; CDR2 reads SMNVEV (reference sequence).

V gene TRBV7-9 combines with J gene TRBJ1-6; D is ambiguous. CDR3 length: 14 amino acids. CDR1 is SEHNR, CDR2 FQNEAQ, per germline (reference sequence). The V end lost 6 bases, the J end lost 9 bases, and 15 bases lay between the germline ends. The CDR3 region has the DNA TGTGCCAGCAGGCCCGGGCCAGAAGGTTCACCCCTCCACTTT. This translates into CASRPGPEGSPLHF.

This chain uses TRBV10-1 with TRBJ2-1, with D possibly being TRBD1 or TRBD2 (5 bases each). Trimming removed 4 bases from V and 10 bases from J, with 14 bases in between. The CDR3 runs to 13 residues. In germline, CDR1 is WNHNN, CDR2 SYGVQD (reference sequence). CDR3 region: CASSAPGSWEQFF. DNA of the CDR3: TGCGCCAGCAGTGCCCCAGGGAGCTGGGAGCAGTTCTTC.

This clone turned up a few times. The rearrangement uses TRBV6-5 and TRBJ2-7; D unresolved. Germline V gene lookup returns CDR1 MNHEY and CDR2 SVGAGI. The CDR3 covers 14 residues. V gave up 2 bases and J gave up 0 bases, with 8 bases separating them. This CDR3 reads CASSYGESSYEQYF. CDR3 DNA: TGTGCCAGCAGTTACGGCGAGAGCTCCTACGAGCAGTACTTC.

The chain combines TRBV6-6 with TRBJ1-2, with D maybe TRBD1 (5 bases). The V end was cut by 5 bases, the J end by 8 bases, with 15 bases between. The germline gives CDR1 MNHNY, CDR2 SVGAGI (reference sequence). The CDR3 consists of 13 residues. The CDR3 region is CASSPEGFGGYTF. CDR3 sequence (DNA): TGTGCCAGCAGTCCCGAGGGGTTTGGCGGCTACACCTTC.

The sample holds one count of this clone. The gene calls are TRBV30 and TRBJ2-7, with 9 positions matching TRBD2. The CDR3 is 15 residues long. The germline V gene encodes CDR1 GTSNPN and CDR2 SVGIG (reference sequence). V was pared by 0 bases and J by 9 bases, with 12 bases of the junction left unmatched. The CDR3 reads CAWSVGRSSGIRQYF. The CDR3 DNA sequence: TGTGCCTGGAGTGTAGGCAGGTCTAGCGGGATACGGCAGTACTTC. The whole variable domain, remainder taken from reference TRBV30 and TRBJ2-7, is SQTIHQWPATLVQPVGSPLSLECTVEGTSNPNLYWYRQAAGRGLQLLFYSVGIGQISSEVPQNLSASRPQDRQFILSSKKLLLSDSGFYLCAWSVGRSSGIRQYFGPGTRLTVT.

This clone showed up many times. The rearrangement links TRBV27 to TRBJ2-7; either TRBD1 or TRBD2 may fit D (5 bases each). The V end was cut by 5 bases, the J end by 6 bases, with 23 bases between. The CDR3 covers 16 residues. From germline, CDR1 is MNHEY and CDR2 SMNVEV (reference sequence). The CDR3 region has the DNA TGTGCCAGCAGTCAAAGGGTATCAGGACAAGGAGGCGAGCAGTACTTC. It yields the protein CASSQRVSGQGGEQYF.

As concerns this clone: At one end, the junction sequence differs from germline, possibly due to a read error. The V and J genes are TRBV7-7 and TRBJ2-7; weak D call: TRBD2 (5 bases). The CDR3 length is 13 residues. Germline V gene data show CDR1 as SSHAT and CDR2 as FNYEAQ (reference sequence). DNA of the CDR3: TGTGCTAGCAGCTCCTTCGTCGGGGACGAGCAGTACTTC. Protein product: CASSSFVGDEQYF.

This clone is medium-sized within its sample. The J gene is TRBJ1-5, the V gene TRBV7-9; 7 positions match TRBD1. Germline CDR1 SEHNR, CDR2 FQNEAQ (reference sequence). Trimming cost V 6 bases and J 6 bases; bases outside gene matches: 2. The CDR3 totals 12 residues. The CDR3 region has the DNA TGTGCCAGCAGTGACAGGGCTCAGCCCCAGCATTTT. Translated, it gives CASSDRAQPQHF.